This TCR beta chain was obtained from a study of identical twins. The table lists this clonotype with many counts. In TCRdb, the 5' RACE reads were re-called with MiXCR into one record per CDR3 protein. The sample contains some 200,000 distinct CDR3 sequences, 6.5% to 8.5% of which appear only once. CDR3 length: 15 amino acids. With 6 bases removed from V and 1 base from J, the gap between germline ends came to 14 bases. The donors were all healthy and Caucasian. In addition, the sample was reused for a study of yellow fever vaccine responses in identical twins.

The source of this sequence is a woman aged 18-29 years in good health. This chain uses TRBV12-3 or TRBV12-4 with TRBJ2-3; the D is unclear. The sample consisted of memory (CD45RO+) T cells sorted from blood. CDR3 bases: TGTGCCAGCAGACCCGTAGGTCACGGCACAGATACGCAGTATTTT. Translating gives CASRPVGHGTDTQYF.